This T cell receptor (beta chain) derives from a study of blood T cell repertoires in COVID-19. Germline lookup yields CDR1 MNHEY and CDR2 SMNVEV (reference sequence). The V gene end was trimmed by 2 bases and the J gene end by 0 bases; junction bases not matched to a gene: 0. The CDR3 sequence is 15 residues long. Per the authors' pipeline: Nucleated cell number was recorded as an estimate derived from reference gene primer amplification. The repertoire was sequenced with immunoSEQ multiplex PCR; TCRdb's copy has only in-frame clones and lacks some. D and trimming come from the DNA, and the V and J calls and clone size come from that table. The top ten hold under 14% of the sample, which has more than 200,000 clones, 87% seen once.

The source of this sequence is a man aged 30-40 years who had recovered from COVID-19. Sequencing was performed on PBMCs or T cells enriched from blood (not recorded which). V is TRBV27 and J is TRBJ2-1; 8 nucleotides match TRBD2. CDR3 sequence: CASSLAGGSYNEQFF. CDR3 coding DNA: TGTGCCAGCAGTTTAGCGGGAGGCTCCTACAATGAGCAGTTCTTC.